One and the same sample provided the 12 T cell receptor beta chains below, sequenced in a study of T cells in Graves' hyperthyroidism and ophthalmopathy. Amplification yielded TCR beta CDR3 regions, with RNA transcripts as the source. First-round RT-PCR with HTBI primers amplified the TCR CDR3 region. TCRdb processed the multiplex PCR reads anew with MiXCR; each CDR3 protein has one entry. This table holds approximately 600,000 distinct CDR3 sequences, approximately 15% found once. The sample comprised blood. All receptors come from a woman in her twenties or thirties with Graves' hyperthyroidism that later progressed to Graves' ophthalmopathy.

This clonotype was recorded many times. The rearrangement uses TRBV28 and TRBJ2-1, with TRBD2 identical over 9 bases. CDR1 MDHEN and CDR2 SYDVKM come from the germline V gene. J was trimmed by 9 bases and V by 5 bases; bases with no gene match: 8. The CDR3 covers 14 residues. The CDR3 protein is CASSPLRGGGEQFF. CDR3 coding DNA: TGTGCCAGCAGTCCACTCCGCGGGGGGGGTGAGCAGTTCTTC.

This clonotype showed up many times. The rearrangement joins TRBV12-3 or TRBV12-4 to TRBJ1-5, with a weak D call TRBD1 (5 bases). CDR3 length: 15 residues. V dropped 6 bases and J dropped 10 bases, with 22 bases sitting between them. This CDR3 reads CASSQGTGGGTPQHF. The CDR3 nucleotides are TGTGCCAGCAGCCAAGGTACAGGCGGAGGAACCCCCCAGCATTTT.

The chain is built from TRBV11-2 and TRBJ2-1; 11 bases match TRBD2. Trimming took 3 bases from V and 3 from J; bases not matched to a gene: 7. The CDR3 totals 17 residues. Per the germline V gene, CDR1 is SGHAT and CDR2 is FQNNGV. The CDR3 region has the DNA TGTGCCAGCAGCTTTTCCGGGACTAGCGGAATCTACAATGAGCAGTTCTTC. Its translation is CASSFSGTSGIYNEQFF.

The table lists this clonotype with many counts. The chain has TRBV12-5 and TRBJ2-1; perhaps TRBD2 as D (6 bases). This CDR3 region has 15 residues. Germline CDR1 LGHNT, CDR2 FRNRAP. Trimming took 3 bases from V and 0 from J, leaving 9 bases between them. The CDR3 region has the DNA TGTGCTAGTGGTTTTGGGGACTTCTCCTACAATGAGCAGTTCTTC. It codes for CASGFGDFSYNEQFF.

The table lists this clonotype with a few counts. The J gene is TRBJ2-3, the V gene TRBV11-3; perhaps TRBD2 as D (6 bases). In germline, CDR1 is SGHNT, CDR2 YENEEA. CDR3 size: 17 residues. V lost 5 bases, J lost 3 bases, and 21 bases lay in between. CDR3 in DNA: TGTGCCAGCAGCCTCTATATGACTAGTGAAGGGACAGATACGCAGTATTTT. Its translation: CASSLYMTSEGTDTQYF. Based on the CDR3 plus reference TRBV11-3 and TRBJ2-3, the full variable domain is EAGVVQSPRYKIIEKKQPVAFWCNPISGHNTLYWYLQNLGQGPELLIRYENEEAVDDSQLPKDRFSAERLKGVDSTLKIQPAELGDSAVYLCASSLYMTSEGTDTQYFGPGTRLTVL.

This clonotype was picked up many times. This rearrangement joins TRBV30 to TRBJ2-3; 7 bases are a match to TRBD2. CDR3 length: 16 amino acids. Germline values: CDR1 GTSNPN, CDR2 SVGIG (reference sequence). V lost 0 bases to trimming and J lost 0 bases; unmatched junction nucleotides: 6. CDR3 coding DNA: TGTGCCTGGAGTGTTGGCCTAGCGGCTAGCACAGATACGCAGTATTTT. It is translated as CAWSVGLAASTDTQYF.

This clonotype has a count of ten or more. The chain links TRBV20-1 to TRBJ1-3, with no clear D. This CDR3 is 18 amino acids long. Trimming removed 0 bases from V and 0 bases from J, with 18 bases in between. Germline CDR1 reads DFQATT; CDR2 reads SNEGSKA (reference sequence). CDR3 DNA: TGCAGTGCTAGAGAAGACCCAACCCAGGTGAACTCTGGAAACACCATATATTTT. Translated: CSAREDPTQVNSGNTIYF.

This clonotype has just a few counts. The chain links TRBV5-4 to TRBJ2-1, with 7 bases aligning to TRBD1. CDR1 and CDR2 from the germline V gene are SGHNT and YYREEE (reference sequence). The CDR3 runs 14 residues. V lost 5 bases and J lost 9; bases outside the gene matches: 11. CDR3 region: CASSFTTGSGEQFF. The CDR3 DNA reads as TGTGCCAGCAGTTTCACGACAGGGTCCGGTGAGCAGTTCTTC.

This clonotype was seen a few times. This chain links TRBV28 with TRBJ2-5, with 7 nucleotides matching TRBD1. Trimming took 6 bases from V and 5 from J; bases not matched to a gene: 9. The CDR3 covers 14 residues. Germline CDR1 reads MDHEN; CDR2 reads SYDVKM. The CDR3 DNA reads TGTGCCAGCAGGACACAGGGGTTTGGCGAGACCCAGTACTTC. It encodes CASRTQGFGETQYF.

The table lists this clonotype with many counts. This chain links TRBV24-1 with TRBJ1-2, with 7 bases aligning to TRBD1. V lost 3 bases to trimming and J lost 4 bases; unmatched junction nucleotides: 1. The CDR3 has 13 residues. CDR1 and CDR2 from the germline V gene are KGHDR and SFDVKD. The CDR3 sequence: CATSDTGVYGYTF. The CDR3 DNA reads as TGTGCCACCAGTGATACAGGGGTCTATGGCTACACCTTC.

The chain uses TRBV19 and TRBJ2-5, with D possibly being TRBD1 (6 bases). Deletions cut 5 bases from V and 4 bases from J, with 20 bases between. CDR3 size: 16 residues. The germline CDR1 and CDR2 sequences are LNHDA and SQIVND (reference sequence). The CDR3 protein is CASSSSQQGGGETQYF. CDR3 bases: TGTGCCAGTAGTTCCTCCCAACAGGGTGGTGGAGAGACCCAGTACTTC.

A few counts support this clonotype. The rearrangement links TRBV7-2 to TRBJ1-1, with unresolved D. CDR3 size: 13 residues. V lost 5 bases to trimming and J lost 2 bases, with 9 bases between them. CDR1 and CDR2 (germline): SGHTA, FQGNSA. The CDR3 is CASSPTINTEAFF. The CDR3 DNA reads as TGTGCCAGCAGCCCCACCATAAACACTGAAGCTTTCTTT.